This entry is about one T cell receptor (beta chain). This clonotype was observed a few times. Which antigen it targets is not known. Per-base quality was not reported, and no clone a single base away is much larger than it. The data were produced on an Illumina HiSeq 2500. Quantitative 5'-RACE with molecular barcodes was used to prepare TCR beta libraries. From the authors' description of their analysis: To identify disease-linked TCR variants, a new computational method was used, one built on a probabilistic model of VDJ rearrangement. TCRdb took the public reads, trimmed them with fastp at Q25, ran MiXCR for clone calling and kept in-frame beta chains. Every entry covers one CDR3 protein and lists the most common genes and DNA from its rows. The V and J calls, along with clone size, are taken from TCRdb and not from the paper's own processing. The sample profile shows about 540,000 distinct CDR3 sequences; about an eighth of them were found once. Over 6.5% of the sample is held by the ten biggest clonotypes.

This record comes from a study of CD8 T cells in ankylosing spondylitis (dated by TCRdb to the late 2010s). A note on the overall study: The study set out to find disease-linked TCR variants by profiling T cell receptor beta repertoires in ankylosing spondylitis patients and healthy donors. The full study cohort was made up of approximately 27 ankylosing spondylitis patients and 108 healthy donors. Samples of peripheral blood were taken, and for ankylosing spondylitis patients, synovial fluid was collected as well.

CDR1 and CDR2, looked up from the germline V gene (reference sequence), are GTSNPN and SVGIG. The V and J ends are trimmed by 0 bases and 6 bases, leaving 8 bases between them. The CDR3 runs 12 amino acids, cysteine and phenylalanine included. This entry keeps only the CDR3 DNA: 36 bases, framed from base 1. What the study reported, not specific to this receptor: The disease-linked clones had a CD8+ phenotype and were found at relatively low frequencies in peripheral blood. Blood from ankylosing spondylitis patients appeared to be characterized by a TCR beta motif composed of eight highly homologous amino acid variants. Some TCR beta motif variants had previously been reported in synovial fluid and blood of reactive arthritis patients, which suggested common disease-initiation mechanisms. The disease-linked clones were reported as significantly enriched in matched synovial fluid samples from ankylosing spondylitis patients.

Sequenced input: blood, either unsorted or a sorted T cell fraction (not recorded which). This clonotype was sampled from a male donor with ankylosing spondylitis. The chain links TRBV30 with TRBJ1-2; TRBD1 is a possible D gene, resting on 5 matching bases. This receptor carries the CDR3 CAWSVGGDGYTF. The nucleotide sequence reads TGTGCCTGGAGTGTTGGGGGAGATGGCTACACCTTC.